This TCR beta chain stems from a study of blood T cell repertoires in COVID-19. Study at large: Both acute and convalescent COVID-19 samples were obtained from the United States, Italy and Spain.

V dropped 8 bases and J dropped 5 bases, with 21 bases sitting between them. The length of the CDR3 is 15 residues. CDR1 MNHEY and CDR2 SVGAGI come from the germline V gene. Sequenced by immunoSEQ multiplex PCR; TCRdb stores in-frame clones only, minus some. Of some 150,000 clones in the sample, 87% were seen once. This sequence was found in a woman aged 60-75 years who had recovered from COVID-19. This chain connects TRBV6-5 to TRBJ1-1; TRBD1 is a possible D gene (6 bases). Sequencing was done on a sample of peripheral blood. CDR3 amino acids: CASQTSQGGWTEAFF. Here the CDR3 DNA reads TGTGCCAGCCAAACGTCACAGGGAGGGTGGACTGAAGCTTTCTTT.